This T cell receptor (beta chain) came from a study of T cell responses to AZD1222 COVID-19 vaccine. Broader study findings: Breadth and depth of Spike-specific TCRs rose after two AZD1222 doses. Clonal diversity was possibly underestimated, and white British individuals and females predominated among donors.

The CDR3 loop spans 13 amino acids. Trimming cost V 2 bases and J 7 bases, with 11 bases left between them. Looked up from germline, CDR1 is MNHNS and CDR2 is SASEGT. Comments on this clone: Its antigen remains unknown.

Clones were sequenced by immunoSEQ multiplex PCR, and TCRdb holds only the in-frame ones, with some missing. The data contain roughly 200,000 clones, around 88% of them singletons. The TCR sequence derives from an adult in good health. This chain connects TRBV6-1 to TRBJ1-1, with D hard to call. Sequenced here: peripheral blood, sampled on day 0 of AZD1222 vaccination. CDR3 DNA sequence: TGTGCCAGCAGTGAAATAGTCAAGGGTGAAGCTTTCTTT. Translation: CASSEIVKGEAFF.